Below are 8 T cell receptor beta chains sequenced from a single sample in a study of T cell changes during pregnancy in multiple sclerosis (dated by TCRdb to about 2019). The library was produced with the immunoSEQ multiplex PCR assay. TCRdb holds this immuneACCESS table with in-frame rearrangements only. Some clones are missing; in checked studies, unresolved V genes explain under half, and the rest has no known cause. This sample is represented by about 70,000 clones; over 85% of them were singletons. Around 2.2% of the sample is held by the ten biggest clonotypes. The sequences come from peripheral blood, collected in the second trimester of pregnancy. Receptor source: a female donor in good health, enrolled as a control in a pregnancy study.

The count of this clone is one. The chain combines TRBV19 with TRBJ2-2; TRBD1 is a possible D gene (6 bases). Germline assignment: CDR1 LNHDA and CDR2 SQIVND (reference sequence). The CDR3 covers 15 residues. Trimming left V 3 bases short and J 4 bases short, with 12 bases between. CDR3: CASSIFGQTTGELFF. CDR3 bases: TGTGCCAGTAGTATCTTTGGACAGACCACCGGGGAGCTGTTTTTT.

This clone was recorded a few times. The chain employs TRBV7-2 and TRBJ1-2, with D maybe TRBD1 (5 bases). CDR1 and CDR2 (germline): SGHTA, FQGNSA. The V end was cut by 5 bases, the J end by 7 bases, with 11 bases between. This CDR3 is built from 12 residues. This CDR3 reads CASSAAGFGYTF. As DNA, the CDR3 is TGTGCCAGCAGCGCCGCAGGGTTTGGCTACACCTTC.

The J gene is TRBJ1-6, the V gene TRBV13, with no clear D. CDR3 length: 15 residues. Germline V lookup: CDR1 PRHDT, CDR2 FYEKMQ (reference sequence). Trimming pared 4 bases from V and 7 bases from J, leaving 14 bases between. The chain's CDR3 is CASSSTGELNSPLHF. The CDR3 DNA reads TGTGCCAGCAGCTCTACCGGGGAACTAAATTCACCCCTCCACTTT. The entire variable domain, with the rest obtained from reference TRBV13 and TRBJ1-6, is as follows: AAGVIQSPRHLIKEKRETATLKCYPIPRHDTVYWYQQGPGQDPQFLISFYEKMQSDKGSIPDRFSAQQFSDYHSELNMSSLELGDSALYFCASSSTGELNSPLHFGNGTRLTVT.

This rearrangement joins TRBV19 to TRBJ2-3; 7 bases align to TRBD1. From germline, CDR1 is LNHDA and CDR2 SQIVND (reference sequence). The V and J ends lost 4 bases and 2 bases, in that order; junction bases with no gene match: 12. CDR3 length equals 17 residues. In nucleotides, the CDR3 is TGTGCCAGTAGTACCCAGACAGGGAAGGGGGACACAGATACGCAGTATTTT. Its protein is CASSTQTGKGDTDTQYF.

The J gene is TRBJ1-6, the V gene TRBV9; D remains ambiguous. The CDR3 sequence is 13 residues long. In germline, CDR1 is SGDLS, CDR2 YYNGEE. Trimming left V 2 bases short and J 7 bases short, with 7 bases between. Written as DNA, the CDR3 is TGTGCCAGCAGCGTTGAGCCCAATTCACCCCTCCACTTT. As protein: CASSVEPNSPLHF.

This chain uses TRBV18 with TRBJ2-3; TRBD2 matches at 10 bases. The CDR3 contains 16 residues. Germline-derived CDR1 and CDR2 are KGHSH and LQKENI. V gave up 3 bases and J gave up 2 bases; unmatched junction bases: 5. CDR3 region: CASSPLGTSATDTQYF. CDR3 DNA sequence: TGTGCCAGCTCACCCCTCGGGACTAGCGCCACAGATACGCAGTATTTT.

The rearrangement links TRBV6-5 to TRBJ2-2, with 8 bases fitting TRBD1. This CDR3 comprises 16 residues. Per germline, CDR1 MNHEY and CDR2 SVGAGI. J gave up 1 base and V 4 bases, and 5 bases lay outside the gene matches. CDR3 residues: CASSSRTGMNTGELFF. The CDR3, as DNA: TGTGCCAGCAGTTCCCGGACAGGGATGAACACCGGGGAGCTGTTTTTT.

J is TRBJ1-2 and V is TRBV5-4; the match to TRBD1 covers 8 bases. Germline CDR1 SGHNT, CDR2 YYREEE (reference sequence). After removal of 5 bases from V and 6 bases from J, the junction contained 15 bases not matched to a gene. The CDR3 is made up of 16 amino acids. The CDR3 here is CASSPGFESGGDGYTF. The DNA for the CDR3 is TGTGCCAGCAGTCCCGGATTTGAGTCAGGGGGCGATGGCTACACCTTC.